The 30 T cell receptor beta chains given below trace back to one sample, sequenced in a study of blood T cell repertoires in COVID-19. Some clones are missing from TCRdb's copy, which holds only in-frame ones; the method was immunoSEQ multiplex PCR. The sample consists of 250,000 to 300,000 clones, approximately 89% of them appearing once. The sample comprised PBMCs or T cells enriched from blood (not recorded which). Every receptor here comes from a woman aged 55-70 years who had recovered from COVID-19.

This clone occurred a few times. The chain is built from TRBV18 and TRBJ2-7; D may be TRBD2 (6 bases). Between the trimmed V and J ends, which lost 3 bases and 3 bases, there was a span of 15 bases. This CDR3 spans 15 amino acids. Germline V lookup: CDR1 KGHSH, CDR2 LQKENI. The CDR3 DNA sequence: TGTGCCAGCTCACCGCGGGGCAGCCTCCACTACGAGCAGTACTTC. Encoded protein: CASSPRGSLHYEQYF.

The rearrangement uses TRBV9 and TRBJ1-1; no clear D gene. The CDR3 loop spans 14 amino acids. Trimming took off 0 bases at V and 1 base at J, with 7 bases between the two ends. Germline loops: CDR1 SGDLS, CDR2 YYNGEE. CDR3 loop: CASSVVATNTEAFF. For the CDR3, the DNA is TGTGCCAGCAGCGTAGTAGCGACGAACACTGAAGCTTTCTTT.

The rearrangement joins TRBV5-4 to TRBJ1-6; unclear D gene. The length of the CDR3 is 11 residues. V was pared by 7 bases and J by 16 bases, with 15 bases between. Germline V gene data show CDR1 as SGHNT and CDR2 as YYREEE (reference sequence). CDR3 sequence reads: CASSAYGELHF. The CDR3 coding sequence is TGTGCCAGCTCCGCCTATGGAGAACTCCACTTT.

The gene calls are TRBV28 and TRBJ1-1; the D is unclear. Trimming took off 5 bases at V and 0 bases at J, with 10 bases between the two ends. The germline V gene encodes CDR1 MDHEN and CDR2 SYDVKM. The CDR3 spans 14 residues. CDR3 region: CASSPLSMNTEAFF. The CDR3 DNA follows: TGTGCCAGCAGTCCGCTGAGCATGAACACTGAAGCTTTCTTT. The whole variable domain, remainder taken from reference TRBV28 and TRBJ1-1, is DVKVTQSSRYLVKRTGEKVFLECVQDMDHENMFWYRQDPGLGLRLIYFSYDVKMKEKGDIPEGYSVSREKKERFSLILESASTNQTSMYLCASSPLSMNTEAFFGQGTRLTVV.

The rearrangement joins TRBV3-1 (or the pseudogene TRBV3-2) to TRBJ1-2; possibly TRBD1 for D (5 bases). This CDR3 is 12 amino acids long. The germline CDR1 and CDR2 sequences are LGHDT and YNNKEL (reference sequence). The V gene lost 5 bases and the J gene lost 3 bases, with 7 bases spanning the gap. The CDR3 spells CASSWTHYGYTF. The CDR3 DNA sequence: TGTGCCAGCAGCTGGACACACTATGGCTACACCTTC.

V and J are TRBV3-1 (or the pseudogene TRBV3-2) and TRBJ2-2; maybe TRBD1 (5 bases). Per the germline V gene, CDR1 is LGHDT and CDR2 is YNNKEL (reference sequence). This CDR3 contains 15 residues. V was trimmed by 0 bases and J by 5 bases, leaving 10 bases between them. The CDR3 coding sequence is TGTGCCAGCAGCCAAGACAGGGTGTGGACCGGGGAGCTGTTTTTT. Its protein is CASSQDRVWTGELFF.

In the case of this clone: The junction departs from the called germline gene at one end, perhaps through a read error. The chain carries TRBV19 and TRBJ1-2, with D possibly TRBD1 on 6 matching bases. CDR1 LNHDA and CDR2 SQIVND come from the germline V gene (reference sequence). The CDR3 spans 11 residues. CDR3 bases: TGTGCCAGTAGAGATCCGGGACACTTGCACTTC. Protein sequence: CASRDPGHLHF.

V and J are TRBV6-1 and TRBJ2-1; no reliable D call. The CDR3 is made up of 13 amino acids. The V gene lost 1 base and the J gene lost 8 bases, with 9 bases spanning the gap. CDR1 and CDR2 (germline): MNHNS, SASEGT. As DNA, the CDR3 is TGTGCCAGCAGTGAAGTTATGTATCATGAGCAGTTCTTC. Encoded protein: CASSEVMYHEQFF.

CDR3 residues: CASSYSRGSYGYTF. The CDR3 DNA follows: TGTGCCAGCAGTTACTCGCGGGGGAGCTATGGCTACACCTTC. The chain has TRBV6-5 and TRBJ1-2; a weak D match, TRBD1 (5 bases). The germline V and J ends were trimmed by 0 bases and 4 bases, with 9 bases remaining between them. In germline, CDR1 is MNHEY, CDR2 SVGAGI. The CDR3 spans 14 residues.

This clone came up a few times. The chain recombines TRBV7-9 with TRBJ2-7; D remains unclear. This CDR3 spans 11 amino acids. Germline loops: CDR1 SEHNR, CDR2 FQNEAQ (reference sequence). The V end was cut by 3 bases, the J end by 7 bases, with 7 bases between. This CDR3 reads CASSFDREQYF. For the CDR3, the DNA is TGTGCCAGCAGCTTCGATCGGGAGCAGTACTTC. Full variable domain (missing parts from reference TRBV7-9 and TRBJ2-7): DTGVSQNPRHKITKRGQNVTFRCDPISEHNRLYWYRQTLGQGPEFLTYFQNEAQLEKSRLLSDRFSAERPKGSFSTLEIQRTEQGDSAMYLCASSFDREQYFGPGTRLTVT.

This chain connects TRBV5-4 to TRBJ2-4, with 9 nucleotides matching TRBD1. Germline V lookup: CDR1 SGHNT, CDR2 YYREEE (reference sequence). With V trimmed by 1 base and J by 16 bases, 9 bases remained unmatched. CDR3 length: 13 residues. CDR3 sequence (DNA): TGTGCCAGCAGCTTGTGGGGTGAGGACAGGGGTTACTTC. Amino acid sequence: CASSLWGEDRGYF. The variable domain in full, completed from reference TRBV5-4 and TRBJ2-4, reads ETGVTQSPTHLIKTRGQQVTLRCSSQSGHNTVSWYQQALGQGPQFIFQYYREEENGRGNFPPRFSGLQFPNYSSELNVNALELDDSALYLCASSLWGEDRGYFGAGTRLSVL.

For the CDR3, the DNA is TGTGCCAGCAGGGTGGGTTCCGGGGACTATGGCTACACCTTC. Amino acid sequence: CASRVGSGDYGYTF. J is TRBJ1-2 and V is TRBV28; D call uncertain. CDR1 is MDHEN, CDR2 SYDVKM, per germline. Trimming removed 6 bases from V and 3 bases from J, with 14 bases in between. The CDR3 runs 14 residues.

The rearrangement joins TRBV19 to TRBJ1-5, with D perhaps matching TRBD1 (5 bases). Trimming removed 1 base at V and 6 bases at J, with 16 bases between. CDR3 length: 16 residues. Germline CDR1 reads LNHDA; CDR2 reads SQIVND (reference sequence). The DNA of the CDR3 is TGTGCCAGTAGTATAGCGGAAGGGGCGTCGGGTCAGCCCCAGCATTTT. This translates into CASSIAEGASGQPQHF.

To note about this clone: The same CDR3 can be traced to other DNA sequences in this sample. The chain links TRBV5-1 to TRBJ2-3; 8 bases agree with TRBD2. The CDR3 covers 16 residues. The ends lost 0 bases at V and 1 base at J; junction bases unmatched: 4. Germline V lookup: CDR1 SGHRS, CDR2 YFSETQ. This CDR3 is CASSLGTSGGTDTQYF. In nucleotides, the CDR3 is TGCGCCAGCAGCTTGGGTACTAGCGGAGGCACAGATACGCAGTATTTT.

The V and J genes are TRBV28 and TRBJ1-3; D uncertain. V gave up 3 bases and J gave up 2 bases, with 11 bases separating them. From germline, CDR1 is MDHEN and CDR2 SYDVKM. This CDR3 has 15 residues. The CDR3 spells CASSFMRAPGNTIYF. Here the CDR3 DNA reads TGTGCCAGCAGTTTTATGCGGGCGCCTGGAAACACCATATATTTT.

The gene calls are TRBV7-9 and TRBJ2-5; a possible D gene is TRBD1 (6 bases). In germline, CDR1 is SEHNR, CDR2 FQNEAQ (reference sequence). The CDR3 runs to 15 residues. V was pared by 3 bases and J by 4 bases, with 15 bases between. The CDR3 DNA is TGTGCCAGCAGCTTGGGTTCAGGGGTGGGAGAGACCCAGTACTTC. It specifies CASSLGSGVGETQYF.

The rearrangement joins TRBV19 to TRBJ2-1; possible D gene TRBD2, 5 bases. Trimming shortened V by 3 bases and J by 10 bases, and 13 bases separated the two germline ends. The CDR3 runs 13 residues. Germline values: CDR1 LNHDA, CDR2 SQIVND (reference sequence). The CDR3 loop reads CASSIELAKEQFF. The CDR3 region has the DNA TGTGCCAGTAGTATTGAGCTAGCCAAGGAGCAGTTCTTC.

Concerning this clone: The same CDR3 can be traced to other DNA sequences in this sample. The gene calls are TRBV6-5 and TRBJ1-2; D ambiguous. Germline loops: CDR1 MNHEY, CDR2 SVGAGI. The CDR3 runs to 13 residues. Trimming cost V 2 bases and J 1 base, with 5 bases left between them. The CDR3 DNA sequence: TGTGCCAGCAGTTACGGCCGTAACTATGGCTACACCTTC. Protein product: CASSYGRNYGYTF.

V gene TRBV5-1 combines with J gene TRBJ2-1; no definite D call. Trimming pared 1 base from V and 3 bases from J, leaving 11 bases between. The CDR3 sequence is 15 residues long. The germline V gene encodes CDR1 SGHRS and CDR2 YFSETQ. The CDR3 DNA follows: TGCGCCAGCAGCTTGTCTTCCCCAGTCTACAATGAGCAGTTCTTC. This sequence encodes CASSLSSPVYNEQFF.

The CDR3 loop is CASTGTGTTSGNTIYF. CDR3 in DNA: TGTGCCAGCACAGGAACCGGGACAACCTCTGGAAACACCATATATTTT. The chain carries TRBV7-9 and TRBJ1-3; TRBD1 is a possible D gene (6 bases). V lost 7 bases to trimming and J lost 0 bases, with 16 bases between them. Germline CDR1 reads SEHNR; CDR2 reads FQNEAQ (reference sequence). The CDR3 has 16 residues.

The chain has TRBV28 and TRBJ2-2; TRBD2 matches at 9 bases. Germline V gene sequence: CDR1 MDHEN, CDR2 SYDVKM. The trim removed 7 bases at V and 4 bases at J, leaving 13 bases unmatched. This CDR3 comprises 17 residues. The CDR3 sequence: CASTSSPGTSFTGELFF. CDR3 nucleotide sequence: TGTGCCAGCACCTCTTCTCCCGGGACTAGCTTCACCGGGGAGCTGTTTTTT.

The chain is built from TRBV5-1 and TRBJ1-2; D perhaps matches TRBD1 (6 bases). The V gene lost 0 bases and the J gene lost 1 base, with 10 bases spanning the gap. CDR3 length: 15 amino acids. Germline lookup yields CDR1 SGHRS and CDR2 YFSETQ. DNA for the CDR3: TGCGCCAGCAGCTTGGATGGACAGCTTAACTATGGCTACACCTTC. This encodes CASSLDGQLNYGYTF.

The V gene is TRBV19, the J gene TRBJ1-5; D unresolved. V was clipped by 4 bases and J by 0 bases, with 10 bases between them. This CDR3 comprises 15 residues. CDR1 is LNHDA, CDR2 SQIVND, per germline (reference sequence). The CDR3 loop reads CASSTTGYSNQPQHF. CDR3 DNA sequence: TGTGCCAGTAGTACCACGGGGTATAGCAATCAGCCCCAGCATTTT.

The V and J genes are TRBV18 and TRBJ2-7, with 8 bases matching TRBD1. Germline V gene lookup returns CDR1 KGHSH and CDR2 LQKENI. Trimming removed 2 bases from V and 6 bases from J; junction bases left unmatched: 12. This CDR3 is 16 amino acids long. DNA for the CDR3: TGTGCCAGCTCACCAGACCACGGGACAGGACTTTCCGAGCAGTACTTC. This translates into CASSPDHGTGLSEQYF.

This sequence joins TRBV24-1 and TRBJ2-1, with 7 bases matching TRBD2. Germline-derived CDR1 and CDR2 are KGHDR and SFDVKD. The CDR3 spans 16 residues. V lost 2 bases and J lost 0; bases outside the gene matches: 3. CDR3 DNA sequence: TGTGCCACCAGTGATTCCGGCGGGAGCTCCTACAATGAGCAGTTCTTC. It yields the protein CATSDSGGSSYNEQFF.

Only a few counts were recorded for this clone. The chain is built from TRBV27 and TRBJ2-7; TRBD1 matches at 7 bases. Germline V lookup: CDR1 MNHEY, CDR2 SMNVEV (reference sequence). There are 16 residues in the CDR3. V was clipped by 4 bases and J by 2 bases; unmatched bases: 11. The CDR3 protein is CASSSDRDDTPYEQYF. The CDR3 region has the DNA TGTGCCAGCAGTTCAGACAGGGATGATACCCCCTACGAGCAGTACTTC.

This clone was picked up a small number of times. The chain combines TRBV7-9 with TRBJ2-7, with TRBD1 identical over 7 bases. The CDR3 is 12 residues long. Germline V CDR1 and CDR2: SEHNR, FQNEAQ (reference sequence). V trimming: 5 bases; J trimming: 6 bases; junction bases outside the gene matches: 4. CDR3: CASSQRGLEQYF. The CDR3 DNA reads TGTGCCAGCAGCCAGAGGGGGCTCGAGCAGTACTTC.

The J gene is TRBJ1-6, the V gene TRBV29-1; no reliable D call. Germline V CDR1 and CDR2: SQVTM, ANQGSEA. The CDR3 is 13 amino acids. The V and J ends lost 7 bases and 5 bases respectively, with 12 bases between them. The CDR3 here is CSAGEGNNSPLHF. The CDR3 region has the DNA TGCAGCGCGGGAGAGGGAAATAATTCACCCCTCCACTTT. The full variable domain, completed using reference TRBV29-1 and TRBJ1-6, is SAVISQKPSRDICQRGTSLTIQCQVDSQVTMMFWYRQQPGQSLTLIATANQGSEATYESGFVIDKFPISRPNLTFSTLTVSNMSPEDSSIYLCSAGEGNNSPLHFGNGTRLTVT.

V gene TRBV5-1 combines with J gene TRBJ2-7; TRBD1 agrees at 7 bases. Trimming took 0 bases from V and 2 from J; bases not matched to a gene: 5. Germline V gives CDR1 SGHRS, CDR2 YFSETQ. The CDR3 extends over 15 amino acids. This CDR3 is CASSLVTGWTYEQYF. CDR3 DNA: TGCGCCAGCAGCTTGGTGACAGGGTGGACCTACGAGCAGTACTTC.

This sequence joins TRBV6-1 and TRBJ2-5, with TRBD2 matching 9 bases. The CDR3 is made up of 16 amino acids. The germline V gene has CDR1 MNHNS and CDR2 SASEGT. The V gene end was trimmed by 3 bases and the J gene end by 0 bases; junction bases not matched to a gene: 5. For the CDR3, the DNA is TGTGCCAGCAGTGAGTCTAGCGGGGTGTACCAAGAGACCCAGTACTTC. The encoded protein is CASSESSGVYQETQYF.